Listed below are T cell receptor beta chains from one sample, sequenced in a study of shared clonotypes between healthy human individuals. The table came from immunoSEQ multiplex PCR; TCRdb's copy has only in-frame clones and leaves some out. The repertoire holds 2 million to 2.5 million clones, with just under 95% as singletons. Sequenced sample: naive CD4+ T cells from PBMCs. The source of these receptors is a man aged 18 to 29 in good health. Some clones in this sample may be carry-over from other donors' samples. The CDR3 runs from the conserved cysteine through the conserved F or W. Size is omitted from some rows. Given values are once, few, many or a class for expanded clones.

>TRBV18|16|.
CASSPSRRLDNEKLFF
>TRBV15|12|once
CATSRAAGSLHF
>TRBV29-1|12|.
CSVGWGEETQYF
>TRBV28|15|.
CASSSPGQGGGEQYF
>TRBV29-1|15|.
CSVRDRDRGPYEQYF
>TRBV6-5|13|.
CASSPSGQETQYF
>TRBV7-9|14|.
CASSFYRASYEQYF
>TRBV27|18|.
CASKFLPGTRGGNEKLFF
>TRBV5-1|12|.
CASSRDSYEQYF
>TRBV7-2|15|.
CASSSGGTPSYEQYF
>TRBV4-2|17|.
CASSQEGTGGLSNEQFF
>TRBV28|12|.
CASSLWGRQAFF
>TRBV5-4|15|.
CASSAGTSVNSPLHF
>TRBV7-9|16|.
CASSAPGQGASYEQYF
>TRBV28|19|.
CASSLGSFGSQGGVYGYTF
>TRBV4-2|15|.
CASSQDRGITDTQYF